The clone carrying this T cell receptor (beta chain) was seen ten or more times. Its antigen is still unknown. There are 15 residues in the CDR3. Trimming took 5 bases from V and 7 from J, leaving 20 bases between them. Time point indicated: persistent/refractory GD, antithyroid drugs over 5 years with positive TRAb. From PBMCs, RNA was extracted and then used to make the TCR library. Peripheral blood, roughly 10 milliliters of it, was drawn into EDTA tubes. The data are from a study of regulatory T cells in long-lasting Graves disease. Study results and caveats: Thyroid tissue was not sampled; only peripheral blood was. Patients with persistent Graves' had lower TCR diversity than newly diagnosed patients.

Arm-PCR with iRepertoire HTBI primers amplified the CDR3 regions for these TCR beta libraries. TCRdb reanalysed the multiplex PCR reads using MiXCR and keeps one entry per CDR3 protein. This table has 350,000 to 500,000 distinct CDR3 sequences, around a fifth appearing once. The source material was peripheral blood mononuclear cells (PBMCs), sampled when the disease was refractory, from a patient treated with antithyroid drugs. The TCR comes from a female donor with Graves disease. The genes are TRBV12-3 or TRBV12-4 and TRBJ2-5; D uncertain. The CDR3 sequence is CASSPGAICCGTQYF. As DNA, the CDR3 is TGTGCCAGCAGTCCAGGAGCGATCTGTTGCGGGACCCAGTACTTC.